The clone carrying this TCR beta chain has just a few counts. This entry is derived from a study of regulatory T cells in long-lasting Graves disease. Time point indicated: persistent/refractory GD, antithyroid drugs over 5 years with positive TRAb. The TCR library was made from RNA that had been extracted from PBMCs in TRIzol. According to the study, TCR beta libraries were built with iRepertoire HTBI primers and CDR3-region Arm-PCR. Via MiXCR, TCRdb re-called the multiplex PCR reads, giving one row per CDR3 protein. The table lists 350,000 to 500,000 distinct CDR3 sequences, 21% of them singletons, with 13% to 15% in the top ten. CDR3 length equals 15 residues. Germline-derived CDR1 and CDR2 are SEHNR and FQNEAQ (reference sequence). Trimming removed 2 bases at V and 3 bases at J, with 13 bases between.

The source of this sequence is a female donor with Graves disease. V and J are TRBV7-9 and TRBJ1-1; D ambiguous. The sample consisted of peripheral blood mononuclear cells (PBMCs), taken when the disease was refractory, from a patient treated with antithyroid drugs. The DNA of the CDR3 is TGTGCCAGCAGCTTATTAAGTTTCGTCGACACTGAAGCTTTCTTT. It is translated as CASSLLSFVDTEAFF.